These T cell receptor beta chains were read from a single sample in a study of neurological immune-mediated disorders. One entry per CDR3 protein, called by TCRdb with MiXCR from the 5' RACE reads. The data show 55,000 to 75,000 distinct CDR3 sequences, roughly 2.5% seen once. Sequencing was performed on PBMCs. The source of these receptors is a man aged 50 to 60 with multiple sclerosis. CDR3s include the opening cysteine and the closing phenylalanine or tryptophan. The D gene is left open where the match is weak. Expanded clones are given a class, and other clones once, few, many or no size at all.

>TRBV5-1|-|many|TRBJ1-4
CASREKAGLEAPWEKLFF
TGCGCCAGCAGGGAAAAGGCGGGACTTGAGGCCCCTTGGGAAAAACTGTTTTTT
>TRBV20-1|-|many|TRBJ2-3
CSARWDGATDTQYF
TGCAGTGCTAGATGGGACGGCGCTACAGATACGCAGTATTTT
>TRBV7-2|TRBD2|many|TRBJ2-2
CASSPRLAGTGELFF
TGTGCCAGCAGCCCAAGACTAGCCGGCACCGGGGAGCTGTTTTTT
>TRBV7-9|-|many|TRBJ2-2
CASSRTGAGELFF
TGTGCCAGCAGCCGAACAGGAGCCGGGGAGCTGTTTTTT
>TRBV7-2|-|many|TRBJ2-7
CASSLGFSKYEQYF
TGTGCCAGCAGCTTAGGCTTTAGCAAATACGAGCAGTACTTC
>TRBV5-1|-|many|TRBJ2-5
CASSLANLGETQYF
TGCGCCAGCAGCTTGGCTAACCTGGGGGAGACCCAGTACTTC
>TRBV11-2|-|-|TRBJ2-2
CASRKAEDTGELFF
TGTGCCAGCAGAAAAGCCGAGGACACCGGGGAGCTGTTTTTT
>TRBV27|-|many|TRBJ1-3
CASSKNSGNTIYF
TGTGCCAGCAGTAAGAACTCTGGAAACACCATATATTTT
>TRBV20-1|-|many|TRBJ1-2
CSAKDTRGRYGYTF
TGCAGTGCTAAAGACACGAGGGGACGTTATGGCTACACCTTC
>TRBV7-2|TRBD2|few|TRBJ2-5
CASSLFGGLETQYF
TGTGCCAGCAGCTTATTCGGGGGGTTGGAGACCCAGTACTTC
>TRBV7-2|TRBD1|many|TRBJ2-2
CASSRWGQGNTGELFF
TGTGCCAGCAGCCGGTGGGGACAGGGGAACACCGGGGAGCTGTTTTTT
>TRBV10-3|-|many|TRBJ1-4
CAISAALNEKLFF
TGTGCCATCAGTGCAGCTCTTAATGAAAAACTGTTTTTT
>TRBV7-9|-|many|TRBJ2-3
CASSKDLFTADTQYF
TGTGCCAGCAGCAAGGACCTTTTCACGGCAGATACGCAGTATTTT
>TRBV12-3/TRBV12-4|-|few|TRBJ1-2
CASSLGPLAPYGYTF
TGTGCCAGCAGTTTAGGGCCCCTCGCCCCGTATGGCTACACCTTC
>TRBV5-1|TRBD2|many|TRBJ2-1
CASSFSSGASNEQFF
TGCGCCAGCAGCTTCTCTAGCGGGGCGAGTAATGAGCAGTTCTTC
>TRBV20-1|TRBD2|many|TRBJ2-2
CSARELAGAANTGELFF
TGCAGTGCTAGAGAACTAGCGGGGGCCGCGAACACCGGGGAGCTGTTTTTT
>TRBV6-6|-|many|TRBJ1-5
CASSYVAANQPQHF
TGTGCCAGCAGTTACGTCGCTGCGAATCAGCCCCAGCATTTT
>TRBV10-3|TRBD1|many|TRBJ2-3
CASTGTGERDTQYF
TGTGCCAGCACCGGGACAGGGGAAAGAGATACGCAGTATTTT
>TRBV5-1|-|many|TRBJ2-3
CASSYQGTADTQYF
TGCGCCAGCAGCTACCAGGGGACGGCAGATACGCAGTATTTT
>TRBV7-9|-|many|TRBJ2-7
CASSLGGRSYEQYF
TGTGCCAGCAGCTTAGGAGGACGGTCCTACGAGCAGTACTTC
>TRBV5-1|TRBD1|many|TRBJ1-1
CASSLQGQGVSTEAFF
TGCGCCAGCAGCCTTCAGGGACAGGGCGTGTCGACTGAAGCTTTCTTT
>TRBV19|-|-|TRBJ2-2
CASKGEQVNTGELFF
TGTGCCAGTAAAGGGGAACAGGTCAACACCGGGGAGCTGTTTTTT
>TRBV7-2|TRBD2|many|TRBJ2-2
CASSHLAGGPGELFF
TGTGCCAGCAGCCACCTAGCGGGGGGGCCCGGGGAGCTGTTTTTT
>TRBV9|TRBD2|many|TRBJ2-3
CASSPSGGIPNTQYF
TGTGCCAGCAGCCCTAGCGGGGGGATCCCGAATACGCAGTATTTT
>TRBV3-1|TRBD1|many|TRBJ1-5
CASSQRGPNSNQPQHF
TGTGCCAGCAGCCAAAGGGGGCCCAATAGCAATCAGCCCCAGCATTTT
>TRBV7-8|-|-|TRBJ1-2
CASSLMVSEVYGYTF
TGTGCCAGCAGCTTAATGGTCAGCGAGGTCTATGGCTACACCTTC
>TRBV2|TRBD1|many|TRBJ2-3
CASIVSTGGSTDTQYF
TGTGCCAGCATAGTCTCGACAGGGGGTAGCACAGATACGCAGTATTTT
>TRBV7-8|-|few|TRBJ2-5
CASRLQWSKETQYF
TGTGCCAGCAGGTTACAATGGAGCAAAGAGACCCAGTACTTC
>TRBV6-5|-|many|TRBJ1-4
CASRLQQNEKLFF
TGTGCCAGCAGACTACAGCAAAATGAAAAACTGTTTTTT
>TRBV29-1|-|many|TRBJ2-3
CSVPLRINTDTQYF
TGCAGCGTCCCTCTACGGATAAACACAGATACGCAGTATTTT
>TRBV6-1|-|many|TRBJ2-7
CASSEPLLGQYF
TGTGCCAGCAGTGAGCCTCTCCTCGGCCAGTACTTC
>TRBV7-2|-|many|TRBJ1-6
CASSLIQVYSPLHF
TGTGCCAGCAGCTTAATACAGGTTTATTCACCCCTCCACTTT
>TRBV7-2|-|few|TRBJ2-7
CASSLVWGYEQYF
TGTGCCAGCAGCTTAGTATGGGGGTACGAGCAGTACTTC